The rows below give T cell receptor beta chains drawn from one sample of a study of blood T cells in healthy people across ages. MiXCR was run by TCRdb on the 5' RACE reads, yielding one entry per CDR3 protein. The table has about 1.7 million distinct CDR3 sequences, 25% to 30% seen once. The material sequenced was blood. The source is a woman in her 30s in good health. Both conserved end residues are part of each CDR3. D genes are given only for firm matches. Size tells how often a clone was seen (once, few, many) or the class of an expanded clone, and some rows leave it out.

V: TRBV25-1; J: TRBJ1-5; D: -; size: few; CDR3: CASSAPEVAGSNQPQHF; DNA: TGTGCCAGCAGTGCCCCAGAGGTGGCGGGGAGCAATCAGCCCCAGCATTTT
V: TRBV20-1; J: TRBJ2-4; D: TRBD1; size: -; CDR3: CSARVDRGRGEQYF; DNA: TGCAGTGCTAGAGTCGACAGGGGGCGCGGTGAGCAGTACTTC
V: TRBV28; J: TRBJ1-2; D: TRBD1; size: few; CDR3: CASSRTGEKNYGYTF; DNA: TGTGCCAGCAGTAGGACAGGGGAGAAGAACTATGGCTACACCTTC
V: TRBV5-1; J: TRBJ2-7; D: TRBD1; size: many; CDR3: CASSLTGDATYEQYF; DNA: TGCGCCAGCAGCTTAACAGGGGACGCGACCTACGAGCAGTACTTC
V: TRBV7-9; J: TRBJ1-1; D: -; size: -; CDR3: CASSYRDSKEAFF; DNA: TGTGCCAGCAGCTACCGAGACAGCAAAGAAGCTTTCTTT
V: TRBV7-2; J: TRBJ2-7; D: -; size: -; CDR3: CASSSSLVGTLEQYF; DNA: TGTGCCAGCAGCTCATCGTTAGTGGGAACCCTCGAGCAGTACTTC
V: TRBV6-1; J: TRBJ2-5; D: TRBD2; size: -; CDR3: CASSDPGTSGHNEQYF; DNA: TGTGCCAGCAGTGACCCCGGGACTAGCGGCCACAATGAGCAGTACTTC
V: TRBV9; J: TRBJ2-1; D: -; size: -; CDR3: CASSPGVSQAYNEQFF; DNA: TGTGCCAGCAGCCCGGGGGTTAGTCAAGCCTACAATGAGCAGTTCTTC
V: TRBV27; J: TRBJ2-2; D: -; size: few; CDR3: CASSFEGGELFF; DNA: TGTGCCAGCAGTTTCGAAGGCGGGGAGCTGTTTTTT
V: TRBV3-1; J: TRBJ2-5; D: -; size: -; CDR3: CASSQATSQETQYF; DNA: TGTGCCAGCAGCCAAGCAACTTCCCAAGAGACCCAGTACTTC
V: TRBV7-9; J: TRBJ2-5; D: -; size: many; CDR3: CASTQPPAETQYF; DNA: TGTGCCAGCACCCAGCCCCCGGCGGAGACCCAGTACTTC
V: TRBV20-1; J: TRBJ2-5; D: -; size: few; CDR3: CSARAAGWETQYF; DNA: TGCAGTGCTAGAGCTGCAGGGTGGGAGACCCAGTACTTC
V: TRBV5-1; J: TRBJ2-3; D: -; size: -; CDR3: CASSQAARTDTQYF; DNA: TGCGCCAGCAGTCAGGCGGCCCGCACAGATACGCAGTATTTT
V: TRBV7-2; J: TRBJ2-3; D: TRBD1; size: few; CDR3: CASSLVPGQGVADTQYF; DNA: TGTGCCAGCAGCTTAGTTCCGGGACAGGGGGTAGCAGATACGCAGTATTTT
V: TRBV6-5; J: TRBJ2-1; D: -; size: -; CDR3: CASRDSSDEQFF; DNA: TGTGCCAGCAGGGATTCTAGCGATGAGCAGTTCTTC
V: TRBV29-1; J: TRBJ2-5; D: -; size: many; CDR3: CAGGGETQYF; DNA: TGCGCCGGAGGGGGAGAGACCCAGTACTTC
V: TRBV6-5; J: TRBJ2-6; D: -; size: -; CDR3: CASSYRSGQGSGANVRTF; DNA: TGTGCCAGCAGTTACCGGTCTGGACAAGGGTCTGGGGCCAACGTCCGGACTTTC
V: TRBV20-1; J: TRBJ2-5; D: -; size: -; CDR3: CSLQGRQETQYF; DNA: TGCAGTCTACAGGGCCGCCAAGAGACCCAGTACTTC
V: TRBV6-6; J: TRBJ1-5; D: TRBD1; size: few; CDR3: CASRAGTGSQPQHF; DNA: TGTGCCAGCAGAGCGGGGACAGGAAGTCAGCCCCAGCATTTT
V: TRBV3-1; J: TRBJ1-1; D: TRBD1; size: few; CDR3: CASSPRQGSKAFF; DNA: TGTGCCAGCAGCCCGAGACAGGGATCTAAAGCTTTCTTT
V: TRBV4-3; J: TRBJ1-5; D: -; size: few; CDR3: CASSQEAEANQPQHF; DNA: TGCGCCAGCAGCCAAGAAGCGGAGGCGAATCAGCCCCAGCATTTT
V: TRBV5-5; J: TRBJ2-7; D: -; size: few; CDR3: CASSETTGELSYEQYF; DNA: TGTGCCAGCAGCGAAACGACAGGAGAACTAAGCTACGAGCAGTACTTC
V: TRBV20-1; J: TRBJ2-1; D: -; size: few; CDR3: CSAPRTGSSYNEQFF; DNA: TGCAGTGCCCCGCGTACGGGGAGCTCCTACAATGAGCAGTTCTTC
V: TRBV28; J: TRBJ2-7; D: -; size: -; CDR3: CASREQGSYEQYF; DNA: TGTGCCAGCAGGGAACAGGGTTCCTACGAGCAGTACTTC
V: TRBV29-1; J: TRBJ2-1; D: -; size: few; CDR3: CSVDAANEQFF; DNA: TGCAGCGTTGATGCGGCTAATGAGCAGTTCTTC
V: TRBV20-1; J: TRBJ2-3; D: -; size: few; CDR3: CSAKVGELPDTQYF; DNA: TGCAGTGCTAAGGTTGGGGAACTACCAGATACGCAGTATTTT
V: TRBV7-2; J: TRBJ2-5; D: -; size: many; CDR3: CASSLITGGSISKTQYF; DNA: TGTGCCAGCAGCTTGATTACGGGGGGCTCGATATCTAAGACCCAGTACTTC
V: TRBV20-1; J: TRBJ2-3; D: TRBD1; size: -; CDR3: CSAIYRGEATDTQYF; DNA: TGCAGTGCTATATACAGGGGAGAGGCCACAGATACGCAGTATTTT
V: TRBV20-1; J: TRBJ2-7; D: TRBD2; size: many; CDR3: CSARTSGRSYEQYF; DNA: TGCAGTGCTCGTACTAGCGGGAGGTCCTACGAGCAGTACTTC
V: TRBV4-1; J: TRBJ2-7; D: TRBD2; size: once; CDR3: CASSQGSGGAGIYEQDF; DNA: TGCGCCAGCAGCCAAGGTAGCGGGGGGGCGGGAATCTACGAGCAGGACTTC
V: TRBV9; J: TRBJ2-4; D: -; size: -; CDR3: CASSVPGEDIQYF; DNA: TGTGCCAGCAGCGTTCCAGGGGAAGACATTCAGTACTTC
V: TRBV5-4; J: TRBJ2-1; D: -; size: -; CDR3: CASSPSQSRHNEQFF; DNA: TGTGCCAGCAGCCCTTCCCAGTCTCGGCACAATGAGCAGTTCTTC
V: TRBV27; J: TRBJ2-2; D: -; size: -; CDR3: CASSFGTALTGELFF; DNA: TGTGCCAGCAGTTTCGGGACCGCCCTCACCGGGGAGCTGTTTTTT
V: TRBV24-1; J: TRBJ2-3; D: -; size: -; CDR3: CATSEDLPLDEYF; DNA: TGTGCCACCAGTGAAGACCTTCCCCTCGACGAGTATTTT
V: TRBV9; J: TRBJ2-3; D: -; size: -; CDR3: CASSSADRIGDTQYF; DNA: TGTGCCAGCAGCTCCGCCGACAGGATAGGGGATACGCAGTATTTT
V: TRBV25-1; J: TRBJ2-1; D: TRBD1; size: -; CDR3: CASVGTGRNEQFF; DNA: TGTGCCAGCGTAGGGACAGGGCGGAATGAGCAGTTCTTC
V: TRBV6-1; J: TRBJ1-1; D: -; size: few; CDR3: CASSEDPGVVFNTEAFF; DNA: TGTGCCAGCAGTGAAGATCCAGGCGTCGTATTCAACACTGAAGCTTTCTTT
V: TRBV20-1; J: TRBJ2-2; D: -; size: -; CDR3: CSASPLRGFAGELFF; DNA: TGCAGTGCTAGCCCCCTCCGAGGGTTCGCCGGGGAGCTGTTTTTT
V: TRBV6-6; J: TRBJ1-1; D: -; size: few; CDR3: CASVWRGTEAFF; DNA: TGTGCCAGCGTTTGGCGAGGCACTGAAGCTTTCTTT
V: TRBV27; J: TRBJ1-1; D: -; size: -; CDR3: CASSSTNRGVGGSRNTEAFF; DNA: TGTGCCAGCAGTTCTACCAACCGTGGTGTAGGGGGTTCTAGGAACACTGAAGCTTTCTTT
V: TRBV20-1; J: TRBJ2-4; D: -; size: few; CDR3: CSALPGTAKNIQYF; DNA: TGCAGTGCACTACCAGGGACAGCCAAAAACATTCAGTACTTC
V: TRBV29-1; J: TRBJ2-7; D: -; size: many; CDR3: CSVGLSFGEQYF; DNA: TGCAGCGTTGGACTTTCCTTTGGTGAGCAGTACTTC
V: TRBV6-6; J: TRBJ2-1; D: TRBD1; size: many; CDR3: CASSYRTGTNEQFF; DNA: TGTGCCAGCAGCTACCGGACAGGGACCAATGAGCAGTTCTTC
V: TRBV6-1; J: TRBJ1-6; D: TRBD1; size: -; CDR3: CASSSGYRGSPLHF; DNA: TGTGCCAGCAGCAGTGGTTACAGGGGATCACCCCTCCACTTT
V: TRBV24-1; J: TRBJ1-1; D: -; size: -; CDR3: CATSDLQNTEAFF; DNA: TGTGCCACCAGTGATTTGCAGAACACTGAAGCTTTCTTT
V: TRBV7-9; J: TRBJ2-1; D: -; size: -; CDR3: CASSRRVGGCNEQFF; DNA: TGTGCCAGCAGCCGCCGCGTAGGGGGATGTAATGAGCAGTTCTTC
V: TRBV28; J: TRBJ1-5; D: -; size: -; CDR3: CASKEFGGPQHF; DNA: TGTGCCAGCAAGGAGTTCGGCGGGCCCCAGCATTTT
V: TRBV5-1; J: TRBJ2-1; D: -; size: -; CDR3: CASSRPSADNEQFF; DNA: TGCGCCAGCAGCCGGCCTAGCGCCGACAATGAGCAGTTCTTC
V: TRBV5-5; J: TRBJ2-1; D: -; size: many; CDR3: CASSLGVPTYNEQFF; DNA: TGTGCCAGCAGCTTGGGAGTCCCAACCTACAATGAGCAGTTCTTC